This entry is about one T cell receptor beta chain. The data originate from a study of blood T cell repertoires in COVID-19. On the study more broadly: Italy, Spain and the United States were the sources of the convalescent and acute COVID-19 samples.

Germline V CDR1 and CDR2: SEHNR, FQNEAQ (reference sequence). The CDR3 sequence is 14 residues long. Trimming took 2 bases from V and 3 from J, leaving 10 bases between them. The protocol was immunoSEQ multiplex PCR, while the TCRdb copy is restricted to in-frame clones and leaves out a portion. The repertoire includes roughly 500,000 clones, roughly 90% of them detected once, and 1.5% to 2% sits in the top ten. Residents of under 25 US areas, aged about 18 to 89 years, made up the participants. Participants had their cohort set by participant-reported clinical history. The material sequenced was PBMCs or T cells enriched from blood (not recorded which). The receptor was derived from a middle-aged woman who had recovered from COVID-19. V usage is TRBV7-9 and J usage is TRBJ2-5, with D possibly TRBD2 on 6 matching bases. CDR3 DNA: TGTGCCAGCAGCTTATCACGACTAGAAGAGACCCAGTACTTC. This encodes CASSLSRLEETQYF.